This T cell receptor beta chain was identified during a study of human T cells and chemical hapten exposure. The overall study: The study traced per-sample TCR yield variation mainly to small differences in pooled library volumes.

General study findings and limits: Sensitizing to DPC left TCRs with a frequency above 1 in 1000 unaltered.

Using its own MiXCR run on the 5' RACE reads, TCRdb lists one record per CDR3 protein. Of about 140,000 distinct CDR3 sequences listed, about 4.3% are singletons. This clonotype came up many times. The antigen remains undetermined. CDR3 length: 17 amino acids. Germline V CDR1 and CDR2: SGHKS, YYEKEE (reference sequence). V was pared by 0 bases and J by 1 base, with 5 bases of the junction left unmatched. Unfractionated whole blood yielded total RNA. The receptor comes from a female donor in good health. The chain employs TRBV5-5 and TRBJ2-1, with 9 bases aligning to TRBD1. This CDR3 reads CASSLETGGASYNEQFF. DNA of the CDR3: TGTGCCAGCAGCTTGGAAACAGGGGGCGCGTCCTACAATGAGCAGTTCTTC.